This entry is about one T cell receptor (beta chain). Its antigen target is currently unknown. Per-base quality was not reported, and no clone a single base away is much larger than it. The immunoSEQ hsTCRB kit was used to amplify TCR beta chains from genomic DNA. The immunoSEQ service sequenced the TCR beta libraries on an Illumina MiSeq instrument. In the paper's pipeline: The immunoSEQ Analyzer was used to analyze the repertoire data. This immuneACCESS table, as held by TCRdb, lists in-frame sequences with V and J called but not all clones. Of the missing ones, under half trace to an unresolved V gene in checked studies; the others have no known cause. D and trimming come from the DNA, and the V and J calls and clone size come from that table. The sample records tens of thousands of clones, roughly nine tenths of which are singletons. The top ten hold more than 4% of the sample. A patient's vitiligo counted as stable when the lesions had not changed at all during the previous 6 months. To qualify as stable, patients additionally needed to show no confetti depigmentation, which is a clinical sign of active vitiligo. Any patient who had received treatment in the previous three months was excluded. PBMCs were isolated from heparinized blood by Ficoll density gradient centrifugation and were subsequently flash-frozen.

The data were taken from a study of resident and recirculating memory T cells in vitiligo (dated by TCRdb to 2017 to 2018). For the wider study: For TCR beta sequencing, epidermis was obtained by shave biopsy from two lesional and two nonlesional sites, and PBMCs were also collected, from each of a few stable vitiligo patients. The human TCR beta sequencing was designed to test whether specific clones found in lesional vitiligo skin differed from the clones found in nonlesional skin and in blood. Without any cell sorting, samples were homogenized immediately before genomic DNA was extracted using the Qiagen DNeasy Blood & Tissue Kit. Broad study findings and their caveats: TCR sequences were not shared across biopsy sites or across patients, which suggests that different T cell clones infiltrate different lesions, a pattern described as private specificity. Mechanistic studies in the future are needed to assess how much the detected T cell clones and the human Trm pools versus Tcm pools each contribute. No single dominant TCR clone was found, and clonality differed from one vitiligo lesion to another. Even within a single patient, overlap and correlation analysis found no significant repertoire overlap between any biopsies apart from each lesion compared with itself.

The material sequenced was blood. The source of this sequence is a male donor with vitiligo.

The nucleotide sequence is TGCGCCAGCAGCCAAATGAAGACCGGTACACAGGGGCGGAATACGCAGTATTTT. This codes for CASSQMKTGTQGRNTQYF. The chain employs TRBV4-3 and TRBJ2-3, with 7 bases in between that match TRBD1. Germline trimming amounts to 2 bases on V and 7 bases on J, with 18 as the count of junction bases outside the gene matches. CDR1 and CDR2 (LGHNA, YSLEER) derive from the germline V gene. The CDR3 holds 18 amino acids from the cysteine to the phenylalanine. Of all the DNA, just the CDR3 is kept, 54 bases in frame from base 1.